This TCR beta chain appears in the sequencing data of a study of identical twins. This clonotype was counted only a few times. No antigen is known for it. Study-level findings and limits: The study based its conclusions on cross-sectional statistical analysis and did not follow the same donors.

TCRdb reprocessed the 5' RACE reads via MiXCR and lists one record per CDR3 protein. The sample includes 1.5 million to 2 million distinct CDR3 sequences, roughly a third seen only once; the top ten take roughly 0.3%. This clonotype originated in a newborn girl in good health. The sample was cord blood.

Here the CDR3 reads CASSQDWKSEDDKDQPQHF. The CDR3 DNA reads as TGTGCCAGCAGCCAAGATTGGAAGTCGGAGGATGACAAGGATCAGCCCCAGCATTTT. The rearrangement links TRBV14 to TRBJ1-5; D not resolved. CDR1 is SGHDN, CDR2 FVKESK, per germline. Trimming shortened V by 0 bases and J by 5 bases, and 23 bases separated the two germline ends. This CDR3 has 19 residues.